This T cell receptor beta chain was sequenced for a study of human T cells and chemical hapten exposure. Study context: Largely, small differences in pooled library volume made per-sample TCR yields vary. Whole-study results and caveats: Following DPC sensitization, TCRs present above 1 in 1000 frequency showed no change.

CDR3 length equals 14 residues. J lost 10 bases, V lost 4 bases, and 9 bases had no gene match. CDR1 and CDR2 from the germline V gene are ENHRY and SYGVKD. Time point noted: healthy volunteer bleed at 6 weeks. Researchers extracted total RNA from unfractionated whole blood. For this clonotype: Its matching antigen is unknown.

TCRdb itself ran the RACE reads through MiXCR, one entry per CDR3 protein. The data show approximately 84,000 distinct CDR3 sequences, 7% to 9% seen once. The rearrangement links TRBV10-3 to TRBJ2-4, with 8 bases identical to TRBD2. Material for sequencing was whole blood. The sequence derives from a male donor in good health. Some clones in this sample may be carry-over from other donors' samples. Here the CDR3 DNA reads TGTGCCATCAGTGGGCCGGGAGCGGGGGTTATTCAGTACTTC. Its translation: CAISGPGAGVIQYF.